This TCR beta chain originates from a study of identical twins. Study observations and caveats: High-abundance cord blood beta clonotypes had fewer insertions; memory repertoires showed none.

cDNA molecules carried unique molecular identifiers, and template switching added a universal primer site. TCRdb fed the 5' RACE reads into MiXCR, producing one record per CDR3 protein. The sample consists of roughly 1.6 million distinct CDR3 sequences, 25% to 35% of them appearing once. Details on this clonotype: Its antigen is not identified.

The clonotype comes from a newborn girl in good health. What was sequenced was cord blood.

CDR3 DNA sequence: TGTGCCTGGAGTGTATTGGCGGAGACCCAGTACTTC. Protein product: CAWSVLAETQYF. This chain uses TRBV30 with TRBJ2-5; D gene uncertain. Trimming took off 0 bases at V and 5 bases at J, with 7 bases between the two ends. CDR1 GTSNPN and CDR2 SVGIG come from the germline V gene (reference sequence). CDR3 length: 12 residues.